These 8 T cell receptor beta chains originate from one sample sequenced in a study of CD4+ T cells in melanoma. The table came from immunoSEQ multiplex PCR; TCRdb's copy has only in-frame clones and leaves some out. The table lists 110,000 to 150,000 clones, approximately 91% of them singletons. The receptors stem from a human donor with melanoma.

The chain employs TRBV5-1 and TRBJ2-5; TRBD2 is a possible D gene (6 bases). The CDR3 has 14 residues. Trimming took off 6 bases at V and 5 bases at J, with 17 bases between the two ends. Germline V gene data show CDR1 as SGHRS and CDR2 as YFSETQ. CDR3 bases: TGCGCCAGCACCGGCGGGGCAGGGATGGAGACCCAGTACTTC. The encoded protein is CASTGGAGMETQYF.

The chain recombines TRBV4-2 with TRBJ2-2; D possibly corresponds to TRBD1 (6 bases). V was clipped by 4 bases and J by 5 bases, with 20 bases between them. CDR1 is LGHNA and CDR2 is YNFKEQ in the germline V gene. This CDR3 comprises 17 residues. In DNA, the CDR3 is TGTGCCAGCAGCCGAGATCCGGGACATGATCTGACCGGGGAGCTGTTTTTT. As protein: CASSRDPGHDLTGELFF.

The chain carries TRBV5-1 and TRBJ1-4; D gene uncertain. The ends were cut back, 4 bases at V and 7 bases at J, with 11 bases in the middle. This CDR3 has 13 amino acids. From germline, CDR1 is SGHRS and CDR2 YFSETQ. The CDR3 bases are TGCGCCAGCAGCCCGGTCACTGGTGAAAAACTGTTTTTT. Amino acids: CASSPVTGEKLFF.

This clone was found once. V is TRBV2 and J is TRBJ1-2, with no clear D. The CDR3 length is 12 residues. V lost 7 bases, J lost 4 bases, and 10 bases lay in between. CDR1 and CDR2 (germline): SNHLY, FYNNEI. CDR3 nucleotides: TGTGCCAGCAAAAGAGACTCCTATGGCTACACCTTC. It encodes CASKRDSYGYTF.

This clone was observed a handful of times. The chain couples TRBV7-9 to TRBJ2-1, with 8 bases identical to TRBD2. After removal of 5 bases from V and 5 bases from J, the junction contained 8 bases not matched to a gene. Germline V gene data show CDR1 as SEHNR and CDR2 as FQNEAQ (reference sequence). This CDR3 spans 15 amino acids. CDR3 nucleotide sequence: TGTGCCAGCAGCCTTCGGGGTAGCGGGGACAATGAGCAGTTCTTC. This encodes CASSLRGSGDNEQFF.

The chain links TRBV2 to TRBJ1-2, with 12 bases identical to TRBD1. This CDR3 spans 13 amino acids. The V gene end was trimmed by 8 bases and the J gene end by 12 bases; junction bases not matched to a gene: 10. In germline, CDR1 is SNHLY, CDR2 FYNNEI. The CDR3 is CASGGQGAFVDTF. CDR3 DNA: TGTGCCAGCGGGGGACAGGGGGCCTTCGTGGACACCTTC. Variable domain in full (rest from reference TRBV2 and TRBJ1-2): EPEVTQTPSHQVTQMGQEVILRCVPISNHLYFYWYRQILGQKVEFLVSFYNNEISEKSEIFDDQFSVERPDGSNFTLKIRSTKLEDSAMYFCASGGQGAFVDTFGSGTRLTVV.

This sequence joins TRBV7-3 and TRBJ2-5; D call uncertain. V lost 3 bases to trimming and J lost 4 bases, with 9 bases between them. Per germline, CDR1 SGHTA and CDR2 FQGTGA. CDR3 length: 13 residues. As DNA, the CDR3 is TGTGCCAGCAGCTTGACCCCGCTAGAGACCCAGTACTTC. Translating gives CASSLTPLETQYF.

This clone was detected once. As DNA, the CDR3 is TGTGCCAGCAGCGCCGGGACCGGGCCCGACGGCTACACCTTC. Translated: CASSAGTGPDGYTF. The rearrangement joins TRBV9 to TRBJ1-2; maybe TRBD1 (5 bases). Trimming removed 3 bases from V and 8 bases from J, with 17 bases in between. The CDR3 spans 14 residues. Germline V CDR1 and CDR2: SGDLS, YYNGEE.